These T cell receptor beta chains were read from a single sample in a study of regulatory T cells in long-lasting Graves disease. TCRdb called the multiplex PCR reads again in MiXCR, with one record for every CDR3 protein. The sample contains a few hundred thousand distinct CDR3 sequences, approximately 23% of which appear only once. Specimen: peripheral blood mononuclear cells (PBMCs), collected when the disease was refractory, from a patient treated with antithyroid drugs. Receptors originate from a female donor with Graves disease. Both conserved end residues are part of each CDR3. A D gene is named only where the DNA matches it firmly. Size values are once, few and many counts, or a class for expanded clones, and some rows have none.

d_gene,abundance,j_gene,v_gene,CDR3aa,CDR3nt
TRBD1,NA,TRBJ2-2,TRBV28,CAGSKTGGRGSGELFF,TGTGCCGGCAGTAAAACAGGGGGCCGGGGTAGCGGGGAGCTGTTTTTT
TRBD2,few,TRBJ2-5,TRBV7-9,CASSILAGGQETQYF,TGTGCCAGCAGTATACTAGCGGGGGGGCAAGAGACCCAGTACTTC
NA,NA,TRBJ1-2,TRBV7-2,CASSLIGIPSNYGYTF,TGTGCCAGCAGCTTAATAGGCATTCCCTCAAACTATGGCTACACCTTC
NA,many,TRBJ2-7,TRBV28,CASSQQRESVEQYF,TGTGCCAGCAGTCAACAGAGGGAATCAGTAGAGCAGTACTTC
TRBD2,many,TRBJ2-5,TRBV11-2,CASSLIGRGARETQYF,TGTGCCAGCAGCTTAATTGGGCGGGGGGCCCGAGAGACCCAGTACTTC
NA,many,TRBJ1-5,TRBV28,CASSPQGTGWQPQHF,TGTGCCAGCAGTCCTCAGGGCACTGGTTGGCAGCCCCAGCATTTT
NA,NA,TRBJ1-5,TRBV20-1,CSATQPGSNQPQHF,TGCAGTGCAACCCAGCCTGGGAGCAATCAGCCCCAGCATTTT
NA,NA,TRBJ2-7,TRBV19,CASSIEWTPYYEQYF,TGTGCCAGTAGTATAGAGTGGACTCCATACTACGAGCAGTACTTC
TRBD1,few,TRBJ1-1,TRBV6-1,CASSNPGQGYTEAFF,TGTGCCAGCAGTAACCCGGGACAGGGGTACACTGAAGCTTTCTTT
NA,NA,TRBJ1-2,TRBV7-9,CASVRGPSDYGYTF,TGTGCCAGCGTTCGGGGGCCCTCCGACTATGGCTACACCTTC
NA,many,TRBJ1-1,TRBV28,CASLGYNTEAFF,TGTGCCAGCCTGGGATATAACACTGAAGCTTTCTTT
TRBD1,few,TRBJ1-1,TRBV30,CAWSEDRADTEAFF,TGTGCCTGGAGTGAGGACAGGGCGGACACTGAAGCTTTCTTT
NA,few,TRBJ2-2,TRBV9,CASSAQGGGELFF,TGTGCCAGCAGCGCACAGGGAGGCGGGGAGCTGTTTTTT
NA,NA,TRBJ1-2,TRBV5-6,CASSLGQNLYGYTF,TGTGCCAGCAGCTTGGGACAGAACCTCTATGGCTACACCTTC
NA,NA,TRBJ2-7,TRBV11-2,CASSFRTEAYEQYF,TGTGCCAGCAGCTTTCGGACGGAGGCCTACGAGCAGTACTTC
NA,NA,TRBJ1-2,TRBV7-3,CASSFGDSCGYTF,TGTGCCAGCAGCTTTGGCGATTCCTGTGGCTACACCTTC
NA,many,TRBJ1-6,TRBV25-1,CASSEVDGTLNSPLHF,TGTGCCAGCAGTGAAGTAGACGGAACCTTGAATTCACCCCTCCACTTT
NA,few,TRBJ2-7,TRBV19,CASSIYPGGAYEQYF,TGTGCCAGTAGTATTTACCCAGGGGGGGCCTACGAGCAGTACTTC
TRBD2,few,TRBJ2-7,TRBV20-1,CSARVLSGGADEQYF,TGCAGTGCTAGAGTTTTGAGCGGGGGGGCGGACGAGCAGTACTTC
TRBD1,once,TRBJ1-1,TRBV27,CASSSGQGRFEAFF,TGTGCCAGCAGTTCGGGACAGGGGAGGTTTGAAGCTTTCTTT
NA,NA,TRBJ2-5,TRBV20-1,CSARVLRGAETQYF,TGCAGTGCTAGAGTCCTAAGGGGGGCAGAGACCCAGTACTTC
TRBD1,many,TRBJ1-2,TRBV28,CASSLYGTGIDYTF,TGTGCCAGCAGTTTATACGGGACAGGGATCGACTACACCTTC
NA,few,TRBJ1-2,TRBV10-3,CAISESGRDGNGYTF,TGTGCCATCAGTGAGTCGGGCAGGGATGGGAATGGCTACACCTTC
NA,many,TRBJ2-7,TRBV28,CASQKKGTGIATNEQYF,TGTGCCAGCCAAAAGAAGGGAACCGGTATCGCGACCAACGAGCAGTACTTC
NA,few,TRBJ2-7,TRBV11-1,CASSAGTHYEQYF,TGTGCCAGCAGCGCCGGGACCCACTACGAGCAGTACTTC
TRBD1,many,TRBJ2-3,TRBV2,CASSDDRGTTQYF,TGTGCCAGCAGTGACGACAGGGGGACTACGCAGTATTTT
TRBD2,NA,TRBJ2-7,TRBV20-1,CSASRPLAGDSYEQYF,TGCAGTGCTAGTCGCCCTCTAGCGGGAGACTCCTACGAGCAGTACTTC
NA,many,TRBJ1-1,TRBV20-1,CSAGSRGAEAFF,TGCAGTGCTGGATCCCGGGGGGCTGAAGCTTTCTTT
NA,few,TRBJ1-4,TRBV7-9,CASSPEGEKLFF,TGTGCCAGCAGCCCCGAGGGTGAAAAACTGTTTTTT
TRBD1,NA,TRBJ2-7,TRBV9,CASSVGTGEYEQYF,TGTGCCAGCAGCGTAGGGACAGGAGAATACGAGCAGTACTTC
TRBD2,few,TRBJ2-7,TRBV6-9,CASSYGSSFGGDSYEQYF,TGTGCCAGCAGTTACGGGTCCTCGTTTGGGGGGGACTCCTACGAGCAGTACTTC
NA,NA,TRBJ2-4,TRBV7-3,CASSFSQADIQYF,TGTGCCAGCAGCTTTAGCCAGGCGGACATTCAGTACTTC
NA,NA,TRBJ2-5,TRBV6-2/TRBV6-3,CASSLTRVQETQYF,TGTGCCAGCAGCCTAACTAGGGTTCAAGAGACCCAGTACTTC
TRBD2,NA,TRBJ2-1,TRBV7-8,CASSLQPSGSKHEQFF,TGTGCCAGCAGCTTACAACCCAGCGGGAGTAAGCATGAGCAGTTCTTC
TRBD2,many,TRBJ2-5,TRBV20-1,CSARDGLAGHRTQYF,TGCAGTGCTAGGGACGGACTAGCGGGGCATAGGACCCAGTACTTC
NA,many,TRBJ1-2,TRBV29-1,CSVDFVVSVYGYTF,TGCAGCGTGGACTTTGTCGTGAGTGTGTATGGCTACACCTTC